This record covers a single T cell receptor (beta chain). What it recognizes is unknown. These data come from a study of T cell responses to AZD1222 COVID-19 vaccine. The data were produced by immunoSEQ multiplex PCR, yet TCRdb's version contains in-frame clones alone and is incomplete. The repertoire has roughly 70,000 clones, 75% to 90% of them found once; the top ten carry around 20%. Study-level results: The reported proportion of spike-specific TCRs targeting unmutated variant regions was nearly half.

Trimming shortened V by 3 bases and J by 4 bases, and 12 bases separated the two germline ends. The germline CDR1 and CDR2 sequences are LNHDA and SQIVND (reference sequence). The CDR3 loop spans 14 amino acids. This receptor was obtained from an adult in good health. The chain carries TRBV19 and TRBJ1-1, with D unresolved. Sequenced material: peripheral blood, taken on day 0 of AZD1222 vaccination. The CDR3 protein is CASSIGQHLTEAFF. Written as DNA, the CDR3 is TGTGCCAGTAGTATCGGCCAACACCTCACTGAAGCTTTCTTT.